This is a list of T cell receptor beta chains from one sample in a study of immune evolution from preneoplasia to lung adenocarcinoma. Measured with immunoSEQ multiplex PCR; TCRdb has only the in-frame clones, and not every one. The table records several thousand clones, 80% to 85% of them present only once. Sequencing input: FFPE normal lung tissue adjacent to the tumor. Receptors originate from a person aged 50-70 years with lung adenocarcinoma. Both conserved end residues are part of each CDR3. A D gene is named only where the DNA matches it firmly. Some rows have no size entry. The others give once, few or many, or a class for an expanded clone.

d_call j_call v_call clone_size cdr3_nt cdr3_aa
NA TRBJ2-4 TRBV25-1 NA TGTGCCAGCAGTGATTCTGGTCAGGTTTTGGACATTCAGTACTTC CASSDSGQVLDIQYF
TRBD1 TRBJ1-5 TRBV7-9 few TGTGCCAGCAGCTTAGCACAGGGGCCTAATCAGCCCCAGCATTTT CASSLAQGPNQPQHF
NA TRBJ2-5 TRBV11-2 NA TGTGCCAGCAGCTTAGAGGCTTGGAGGGAAAGGATCCAAGAGACCCAGTACTTC CASSLEAWRERIQETQYF
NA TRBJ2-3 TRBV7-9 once TGTGCCAGCAGCTTACAGGTTAGGGATACGCAGTATTTT CASSLQVRDTQYF
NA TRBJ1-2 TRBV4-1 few TGCGCCAGCAGCCCCCGCACTAGGGCAGGGCGGTTTGGCTACACCTTC CASSPRTRAGRFGYTF
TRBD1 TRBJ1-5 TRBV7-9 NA TGTGCCAGCAGCCCTACCGACAGGGGGGATCAGCCCCAGCATTTT CASSPTDRGDQPQHF
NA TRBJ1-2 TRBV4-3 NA TGCGCCAGCAGCCAAGCACAGGGCCAAGTTAACTATGGCTACACCTTC CASSQAQGQVNYGYTF
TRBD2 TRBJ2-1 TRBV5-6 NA TGTGCCAGCAGCCCAGCGGGGGGGCACAATGAGCAGTTCTTC CASSPAGGHNEQFF
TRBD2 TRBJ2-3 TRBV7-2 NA TGTGCCAGCAGCGGGGTGGGGGGGACAGATACGCAGTATTTT CASSGVGGTDTQYF
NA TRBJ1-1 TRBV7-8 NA TGTGCCAGCAGCTTAGGCCTTGGAGGGCCTGGCGGTACTGAAGCTTTCTTT CASSLGLGGPGGTEAFF
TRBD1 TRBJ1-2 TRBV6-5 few TGTGCCAGCGGAATCCAAAACAGGGGAGGGTATGGCTACACCTTC CASGIQNRGGYGYTF
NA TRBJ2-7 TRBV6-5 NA TGTGCCAGCAGTTACCCCGGGGGCGAGCAGTACTTC CASSYPGGEQYF
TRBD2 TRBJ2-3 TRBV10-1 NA TGCGCCAGCACCTCCCAGCGGGAGCCGGAGGGAGGGGGCACAGATACGCAGTATTTT CASTSQREPEGGGTDTQYF
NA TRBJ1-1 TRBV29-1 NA TGCAGCGTTGCGGGATGGGAGCAGCAGGACACTGAAGCTTTCTTT CSVAGWEQQDTEAFF
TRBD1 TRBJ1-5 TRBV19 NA TGTGCCAGTAGCTCCGAGACAGGGGTTGATCAGCCCCAGCATTTT CASSSETGVDQPQHF
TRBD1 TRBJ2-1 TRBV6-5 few TGTGCCAGCAGTTACACAACCGGGACAGACAATGAGCAGTTCTTC CASSYTTGTDNEQFF
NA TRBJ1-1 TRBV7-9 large TGTGCCAGCAGCTATGGGGCTGAAGCTTTCTTT CASSYGAEAFF
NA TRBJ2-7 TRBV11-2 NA TGTGCCAGCAGCTTAGATTGGAAGGGTGGGTCCTACGAGCAGTACTTC CASSLDWKGGSYEQYF
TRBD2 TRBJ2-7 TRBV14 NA TGTGCCAGCAGCCAAACTAGCGGGAGGGACTACGAGCAGTACTTC CASSQTSGRDYEQYF
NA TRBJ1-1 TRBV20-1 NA TGCAGTGCTAGAGTTTTTGAAGCTTTCTTT CSARVFEAFF
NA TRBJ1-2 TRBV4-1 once TGCGCCAGCAGCCAAGAATCTAAGGGGATTGTTGGCTACACCTTC CASSQESKGIVGYTF
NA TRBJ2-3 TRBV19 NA TGTGCCAGTAGTCTGGGAGTGGCAGATACGCAGTATTTT CASSLGVADTQYF
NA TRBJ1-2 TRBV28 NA TGTGCCAGCAGTTTAACAGACCCTCGCAATGGCTACACCTTC CASSLTDPRNGYTF
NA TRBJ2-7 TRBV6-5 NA TGTGCCAGCAGTTACTCGAAGAATTCCTACGAGCAGTACTTC CASSYSKNSYEQYF
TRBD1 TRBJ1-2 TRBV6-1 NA TGTGCCAGCAGGGTAGGGGGCTCTAACTATGGCTACACCTTC CASRVGGSNYGYTF
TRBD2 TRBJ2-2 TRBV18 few TGTGCCAGCTCACAAGCTACTAGCGGGAGATGGGCCGGGGAGCTGTTTTTT CASSQATSGRWAGELFF
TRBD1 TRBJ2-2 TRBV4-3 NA TGCGCCAGTCGAAAAGACAGGGGGACGAACACCGGGGAGCTGTTTTTT CASRKDRGTNTGELFF
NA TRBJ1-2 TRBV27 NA TGTGCCAGCAGTTTATCATCCGCCGTAGCTAACTATGGCTACACCTTC CASSLSSAVANYGYTF
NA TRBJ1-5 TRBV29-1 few TGCAGCGTAGGCTGGGAGGGTCAGCCCCAGCATTTT CSVGWEGQPQHF
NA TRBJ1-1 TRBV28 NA TGTGCCAGCATTTCTCTGGGGAGGGACACTGAAGCTTTCTTT CASISLGRDTEAFF
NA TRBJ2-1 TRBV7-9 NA TGTGCCAGCAGCCCACAAACCCGGAATGAGCAGTTCTTC CASSPQTRNEQFF
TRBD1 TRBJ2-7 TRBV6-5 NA TGTGCCAGCAGTTCATACAGGGGCTACGAGCAGTACTTC CASSSYRGYEQYF
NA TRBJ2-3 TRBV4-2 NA TGTGCCAGCAGCCAGTTCCGGGAAGCGACAGATACGCAGTATTTT CASSQFREATDTQYF
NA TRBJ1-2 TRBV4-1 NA TGCGCCAGCAACACAGGGATGGGAGGCTATGGCTACACCTTC CASNTGMGGYGYTF
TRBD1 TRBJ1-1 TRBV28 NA TGTGCCAGCACGGGCGACAGGGGTACTGAAGCTTTCTTT CASTGDRGTEAFF
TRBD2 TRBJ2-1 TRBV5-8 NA TGTGCCAGCAGCCCGAAACTAGCGGTGAGTTCCTACAATGAGCAGTTCTTC CASSPKLAVSSYNEQFF